This T cell receptor (beta chain) was sequenced during a study of beta chain features in type 1 diabetes (dated by TCRdb to 2016 to 2019). Regarding the complete study: No differences in mean age, gender distribution, total cell number or subset yield were found between patients and healthy donors. Regulatory and stem cell-like memory subsets were obtained from only 8 patients and roughly 8 healthy donors, while naive and central memory subsets were obtained from all 30 or so donors. A total of 100 million to 110 million sorted cells were examined across all samples, and a strong correlation was observed between cell number per subset and RNA yield. In the study, recently diagnosed type 1 diabetes patients and matched healthy donors were compared on the TCRB repertoires of their sorted circulating CD4+ T cell subsets. General conclusions and limits of the study: PCR may preferentially amplify shorter templates, but because patient and control samples were amplified and corrected together, any resulting skew would affect both groups equally. Because cDNA was sequenced instead of genomic DNA, highly expressing activated cells could be over-represented, though the groups showed no difference in activation or CD3 levels. In all four CD4+ subsets, TCRB CDR3 length was moderately but significantly shorter in type 1 diabetes patients. Patients with type 1 diabetes made fewer insertions and deleted more nucleotides at VDJ recombination sites, implying thymic rearrangement abnormalities. Naive, central memory and regulatory TCRB repertoires appeared more similar among patients than among healthy donors. Because the HLA sub-analyses included only small numbers of individuals, any influence of HLA type on TCRB rearrangement was left unresolved.

Worth noting for this clone: The target of this receptor is not known. Per-base qualities were not stored, and no clone one base away is much larger.

From each donor, a single peripheral blood sample of about 116 mL on average was drawn into heparinised tubes. A BD FACSAria II and a panel including CD45RO, CCR7, CD25, CD127, CD95 and CD27 were used to sort naive, central memory, regulatory and stem cell-like memory CD4+ T cells. All sorted populations exceeded 95% purity. PBMCs were separated immediately by Lymphoprep density gradient centrifugation and were stained directly, without being cultured. To minimize batch effects, samples were stained and sorted in pairs, one healthy donor with one patient per experiment. The entire isolated RNA was reverse transcribed using the High Capacity cDNA Reverse Transcription Kit, and thus expressed TCRB transcripts were sequenced. Naive, central memory and regulatory T cell samples underwent deep immunoSEQ sequencing, averaging about 3.57 million total reads per sample. After sorted cells were lysed in RLT buffer, RNA was extracted with DNase-treated RNeasy Micro or Mini kits, with the choice depending on cell number. To prevent cross-contamination, each cell subset was processed individually, whereas patient and healthy donor samples were processed jointly. TCRB sequences were amplified from cDNA with the immunoSEQ multiplex PCR, producing 87-bp fragments spanning the CDR3 region. The amplicons were sequenced using the Illumina HiSeq platform. The original pipeline was this. PCR bias was computationally corrected using synthetic template baselines, reads within Hamming distance 2 were collapsed, and singletons that could not be merged were discarded. Reads were aligned against IMGT so that V, D and J genes, CDR3 length and insertions or deletions at six rearrangement sites could be assigned. Within each subset, clonotype counts were normalized to the number of sorted cells before true diversity and Gini coefficients were calculated with the tcR R package. The overlap coefficient, calculated on TCRB nucleotide sequences, was used to measure repertoire sharing. Out-of-frame TCRB sequences from naive cells were analyzed as a proxy for the pre-selection repertoire. TCRdb holds this immuneACCESS table with in-frame rearrangements only. Some clones are missing; in checked studies, unresolved V genes explain under half, and the rest has no known cause. For V, J and clone size, that table is used; D and trimming come from the DNA. The sample yields approximately 250,000 clones; 16% were counted once. Approximately 0.087% of the sample belongs to the ten largest clones.

The CDR3, cysteine through phenylalanine, is 16 amino acids long. The entry retains the CDR3 DNA only, 48 bases that are in frame from base 1. After removal of 0 bases from V and 3 bases from J, the junction retains 5 bases not matched to a gene. The CDR1 and CDR2 encoded by the germline V gene are SGDLS and YYNGEE. The receptor comes from a man under 40 with type 1 diabetes. The chain links TRBV9 with TRBJ2-1; 8 bases in the junction line up with TRBD1. The source material was naive CD4+ T cells from blood. This specimen's cell subset or site label, per the study, means: true naive CD4+ T cells. The CDR3 reads as follows: CASSVGTGTFYNEQFF. The DNA sequence reads TGTGCCAGCAGCGTAGGGACAGGGACCTTCTACAATGAGCAGTTCTTC.